What follows are 27 T cell receptor beta chains derived from one specimen sequenced in a study of T cell changes during pregnancy in multiple sclerosis. Assay: immunoSEQ multiplex PCR; the TCRdb copy retains only in-frame clones and omits some. The sample yields tens of thousands of clones, almost 95% seen once. The sequenced sample was peripheral blood, obtained in the third trimester of pregnancy. These receptors were taken from a female donor in good health, enrolled as a control in a pregnancy study.

This chain connects TRBV5-6 to TRBJ1-5; the D is unclear. This CDR3 has 14 amino acids. Germline V gene data show CDR1 as SGHDT and CDR2 as YYEEEE. The V and J ends lost 2 bases and 6 bases respectively, with 12 bases between them. The CDR3 DNA reads as TGTGCCAGCAGCTTTGCGGGGTCCAGTCAGCCCCAGCATTTT. Residues: CASSFAGSSQPQHF.

V gene TRBV18 combines with J gene TRBJ2-3; TRBD2 agrees at 13 bases. The CDR3 totals 17 residues. V dropped 2 bases and J dropped 5; count of bases not matched to a gene: 7. Per the germline V gene, CDR1 is KGHSH and CDR2 is LQKENI. CDR3 coding DNA: TGTGCCAGCTCACCAAGGACTAGCGGGAGTTGGGGAGATACGCAGTATTTT. Translated, it gives CASSPRTSGSWGDTQYF.

This sequence joins TRBV19 and TRBJ1-1; D is ambiguous. Germline V gives CDR1 LNHDA, CDR2 SQIVND (reference sequence). CDR3 size: 14 residues. The V and J ends lost 2 bases and 0 bases respectively, with 7 bases between them. CDR3 sequence reads: CASSILNMNTEAFF. CDR3 nucleotides: TGTGCCAGTAGTATACTGAACATGAACACTGAAGCTTTCTTT.

V and J are TRBV18 and TRBJ2-1; 12 nucleotides match TRBD2. Trimming cost V 2 bases and J 3 bases; bases outside gene matches: 8. Germline V gives CDR1 KGHSH, CDR2 LQKENI. The CDR3 sequence is 18 residues long. The CDR3 DNA reads TGTGCCAGCTCACCAGGTCTAGCGGGAGGGCCTGGCTACAATGAGCAGTTCTTC. Protein product: CASSPGLAGGPGYNEQFF. Based on the CDR3 plus reference TRBV18 and TRBJ2-1, the full variable domain is NAGVMQNPRHLVRRRGQEARLRCSPMKGHSHVYWYRQLPEEGLKFMVYLQKENIIDESGMPKERFSAEFPKEGPSILRIQQVVRGDSAAYFCASSPGLAGGPGYNEQFFGPGTRLTVL.

CDR3: CASKIKDRDTEAFF. The CDR3 bases are TGCGCCAGCAAGATAAAGGACAGGGACACTGAAGCTTTCTTT. The chain links TRBV4-1 to TRBJ1-1; 8 bases fit TRBD1. After removal of 7 bases from V and 3 bases from J, the junction contained 7 bases not matched to a gene. The CDR3 totals 14 residues. Per the germline V gene, CDR1 is MGHRA and CDR2 is YSYEKL.

This clone was counted once. This sequence joins TRBV4-2 and TRBJ2-7; TRBD1 matches at 11 bases. This CDR3 has 15 amino acids. V dropped 4 bases and J dropped 3; count of bases not matched to a gene: 5. Germline-derived CDR1 and CDR2 are LGHNA and YNFKEQ. The CDR3 spells CASSLPGQGGYEQYF. CDR3 sequence (DNA): TGTGCCAGCAGCCTACCGGGACAGGGGGGCTACGAGCAGTACTTC.

The rearrangement joins TRBV2 to TRBJ1-1; 11 bases match TRBD1. V dropped 4 bases and J dropped 1; count of bases not matched to a gene: 8. CDR1 SNHLY and CDR2 FYNNEI come from the germline V gene. The CDR3 sequence is 17 residues long. The CDR3 bases are TGTGCCAGCAGTGCCGGACAGGGGGCTATAAAGAACACTGAAGCTTTCTTT. This codes for CASSAGQGAIKNTEAFF. Together with reference TRBV2 and TRBJ1-1, the CDR3 gives the full variable domain: EPEVTQTPSHQVTQMGQEVILRCVPISNHLYFYWYRQILGQKVEFLVSFYNNEISEKSEIFDDQFSVERPDGSNFTLKIRSTKLEDSAMYFCASSAGQGAIKNTEAFFGQGTRLTVV.

The chain recombines TRBV28 with TRBJ1-2, with 12 bases that match TRBD1. The CDR3 has 21 amino acids. Germline V CDR1 and CDR2: MDHEN, SYDVKM. With 4 bases clipped from V and 0 bases from J, the junction kept 18 bases outside the gene matches. CDR3 loop: CASSSPSGTGGEGSTNYGYTF. The DNA for the CDR3 is TGTGCCAGCAGTTCACCCTCCGGGACAGGGGGCGAGGGCTCTACTAACTATGGCTACACCTTC.

The rearrangement joins TRBV7-9 to TRBJ2-1, with TRBD2 identical over 9 bases. Germline-derived CDR1 and CDR2 are SEHNR and FQNEAQ (reference sequence). The V segment lost 0 bases and the J segment 4 bases; nucleotides outside the gene matches: 4. CDR3 length: 16 residues. CDR3 sequence reads: CASSLAGSGRYNEQFF. CDR3 sequence (DNA): TGTGCCAGCAGCTTAGCCGGGAGCGGGAGGTACAATGAGCAGTTCTTC.

This chain uses TRBV5-5 with TRBJ2-3; TRBD2 is a possible D gene (6 bases). With 6 bases removed from V and 2 bases from J, the gap between germline ends came to 7 bases. Germline V gene lookup returns CDR1 SGHKS and CDR2 YYEKEE (reference sequence). This CDR3 is 12 amino acids long. CDR3 nucleotide sequence: TGTGCCAGCATGGACTACACAGATACGCAGTATTTT. The encoded protein is CASMDYTDTQYF.

The rearrangement links TRBV11-2 to TRBJ2-1; TRBD2 agrees at 11 bases. V gave up 8 bases and J gave up 2 bases; unmatched junction bases: 2. Germline CDR1 SGHAT, CDR2 FQNNGV. The length of the CDR3 is 14 residues. The CDR3 region has the DNA TGTGCCAGCGCACTAGCGGGGGCCTACAATGAGCAGTTCTTC. This gives the protein CASALAGAYNEQFF.

The chain is built from TRBV19 and TRBJ1-1, with unresolved D. Germline CDR1 LNHDA, CDR2 SQIVND (reference sequence). The ends were cut back, 8 bases at V and 5 bases at J, with 12 bases in the middle. This CDR3 is built from 12 residues. The CDR3 region is CASRTAGTEAFF. CDR3 sequence (DNA): TGTGCCAGTCGGACGGCGGGAACTGAAGCTTTCTTT.

The V call is TRBV2, the J call TRBJ2-3; 7 bases align to TRBD1. CDR3 size: 15 residues. V lost 6 bases to trimming and J lost 1 base; unmatched junction nucleotides: 7. Germline V gene lookup returns CDR1 SNHLY and CDR2 FYNNEI. The CDR3 DNA is TGTGCCAGCAGCCAGGGACAGTGGGGCACAGATACGCAGTATTTT. This codes for CASSQGQWGTDTQYF.

V is TRBV15 and J is TRBJ1-6; D might be TRBD1 (5 bases). Germline values: CDR1 LNHNV, CDR2 YYDKDF (reference sequence). The CDR3 covers 11 residues. The ends were cut back, 3 bases at V and 12 bases at J, with 6 bases in the middle. The CDR3 bases are TGTGCCACCAGCAGGGGGGGACCCCTCCACTTT. Translating gives CATSRGGPLHF.

The J gene is TRBJ2-2, the V gene TRBV7-8; no firm D call. Germline CDR1 and CDR2: SGHVS and FQNEAQ. The V end lost 5 bases, the J end lost 6 bases, and 16 bases lay between the germline ends. This CDR3 region has 15 residues. The CDR3 DNA reads as TGTGCCAGCAGCCTCCAATTAGTGCACGCCGGGGAGCTGTTTTTT. Its protein is CASSLQLVHAGELFF.

V gene TRBV7-9 combines with J gene TRBJ2-5; 10 positions match TRBD2. The germline CDR1 and CDR2 sequences are SEHNR and FQNEAQ (reference sequence). The CDR3 consists of 17 residues. Unmatched junction bases numbered 11, after V lost 2 bases and J lost 5 bases. The CDR3 sequence is CASSLLLLAGVVETQYF. The DNA for the CDR3 is TGTGCCAGCAGCTTACTTCTCCTAGCGGGAGTGGTGGAGACCCAGTACTTC.

The rearrangement links TRBV19 to TRBJ2-2; 9 nucleotides line up with TRBD2. The CDR3 is 19 amino acids. Trimming at V came to 5 bases and at J to 0 bases, leaving 13 bases not matched to a gene. CDR1 and CDR2 (germline): LNHDA, SQIVND (reference sequence). This CDR3 reads CASSSGPPLAGPNTGELFF. CDR3 nucleotide sequence: TGTGCCAGTAGTTCAGGTCCCCCGCTAGCGGGGCCGAACACCGGGGAGCTGTTTTTT.

CDR3: CASSLNRAGNTIYF. In DNA form, the CDR3 reads TGTGCCAGCAGCCTGAACAGGGCTGGAAACACCATATATTTT. This sequence joins TRBV7-6 and TRBJ1-3; possible D gene TRBD1, 6 bases. From germline, CDR1 is SGHVS and CDR2 FNYEAQ. The CDR3 is 14 amino acids. Deletions cut 5 bases from V and 2 bases from J, with 10 bases between.

V is TRBV11-3 and J is TRBJ2-1; TRBD2 agrees at 7 bases. The junction had 13 bases not matched to a gene; V was cut back by 7 bases and J by 7 bases. Germline CDR1 reads SGHNT; CDR2 reads YENEEA. The CDR3 covers 15 residues. CDR3 DNA sequence: TGTGCCAGCACCGATTCAGGTGGTAGCGGGAATGAGCAGTTCTTC. Translation gives CASTDSGGSGNEQFF.

The chain employs TRBV11-2 and TRBJ1-5; no reliable D call. The V end was cut by 5 bases, the J end by 9 bases, with 11 bases between. Germline lookup yields CDR1 SGHAT and CDR2 FQNNGV. CDR3 size: 12 residues. The CDR3 protein is CASSPTGSPQHF. The CDR3 DNA follows: TGTGCCAGCAGCCCCACGGGTTCGCCCCAGCATTTT.

This clone was counted only a few times. The chain combines TRBV6-6 with TRBJ1-5; TRBD1 matches 8 bases. V lost 5 bases to trimming and J lost 4 bases; unmatched junction nucleotides: 7. This CDR3 spans 15 amino acids. CDR1 and CDR2 from the germline V gene are MNHNY and SVGAGI (reference sequence). The CDR3 DNA sequence: TGTGCCAGCAGTCCCCTCGGACAGGGAAATCAGCCCCAGCATTTT. Amino acid sequence: CASSPLGQGNQPQHF.

This sequence joins TRBV5-6 and TRBJ2-3; D possibly corresponds to TRBD1 (6 bases). The V gene's germline CDR1 is SGHDT and CDR2 YYEEEE. V gave up 4 bases and J gave up 0 bases, with 9 bases separating them. The CDR3 extends over 14 amino acids. The CDR3 nucleotides are TGTGCCAGCAGCGCTGACAGGAGCACAGATACGCAGTATTTT. Its protein is CASSADRSTDTQYF.

Worth noting for this clone: One junction end disagrees with the germline gene, perhaps due to a read error. The V call is TRBV7-3, the J call TRBJ2-7; 7 bases agree with TRBD2. Per the germline V gene, CDR1 is SGHTA and CDR2 is FQGTGA. The CDR3 runs 14 residues. CDR3 loop: CASSLAGGRGPLFF. The CDR3 DNA reads TGTGCCAGCAGCTTAGCTGGTGGGAGGGGACCGCTGTTCTTC. Full variable domain (rest looked up from reference TRBV7-3 and TRBJ2-7): GAGVSQTPSNKVTEKGKYVELRCDPISGHTALYWYRQSLGQGPEFLIYFQGTGAADDSGLPNDRFFAVRPEGSVSTLKIQRTERGDSAVYLCASSLAGGRGPLFFGPGTRLTVT.

The chain links TRBV27 to TRBJ2-7; the match to TRBD1 covers 7 bases. CDR3 length equals 14 residues. With 2 bases clipped from V and 4 bases from J, the junction kept 5 bases outside the gene matches. In germline, CDR1 is MNHEY, CDR2 SMNVEV (reference sequence). DNA for the CDR3: TGTGCCAGCAGTTTAAAGGGGGCGTTATACGAGCAGTACTTC. Protein: CASSLKGALYEQYF.

The chain carries TRBV13 and TRBJ1-3, with D maybe TRBD1 (6 bases). Deletions cut 5 bases from V and 2 bases from J, with 10 bases between. Looked up from germline, CDR1 is PRHDT and CDR2 is FYEKMQ (reference sequence). This CDR3 contains 14 residues. The DNA of the CDR3 is TGTGCCAGCAGCATGACAGGAGCTGGAAACACCATATATTTT. Protein: CASSMTGAGNTIYF.

This chain uses TRBV28 with TRBJ1-1; perhaps TRBD1 as D (6 bases). This CDR3 is built from 11 residues. Trimming cost V 8 bases and J 7 bases, with 11 bases left between them. Germline V lookup: CDR1 MDHEN, CDR2 SYDVKM. CDR3 loop: CASRGANEAFF. The CDR3 DNA follows: TGTGCCAGCCGGGGGGCGAATGAAGCTTTCTTT.

V and J are TRBV19 and TRBJ2-7, with a possible D match to TRBD1 (5 bases). In germline, CDR1 is LNHDA, CDR2 SQIVND (reference sequence). With 7 bases removed from V and 4 bases from J, the gap between germline ends came to 14 bases. This CDR3 has 13 residues. CDR3 amino acids: CASNPGQGYEQYF. Written as DNA, the CDR3 is TGTGCCAGTAACCCCGGGCAGGGTTACGAGCAGTACTTC.